This T cell receptor (beta chain) was identified during a study of blood T cell repertoires in COVID-19. In the study overall: Acute-phase and convalescent COVID-19 samples originated in the United States, Italy and Spain. PBMCs, B-cell-depleted T cells, or T cells were the source of the cDNA or gDNA that made up the material.

Which cohort a participant joined came from the clinical history participants gave. The CDR3 spans 12 residues. Trimming took off 2 bases at V and 10 bases at J, with 12 bases between the two ends. Per germline, CDR1 SQVTM and CDR2 ANQGSEA. Original analysis: Reference gene primers were amplified, and this amplification served to estimate nucleated cell counts. Clones were read by immunoSEQ multiplex PCR, and TCRdb kept only the in-frame ones, dropping some. That table is the source of V, J and clone size, and D and trimming were worked out from the DNA. The repertoire includes fewer than 250,000 clones, 70% to 85% of them detected once, and 3% to 3.5% sits in the top ten.

Sequencing used PBMCs or T cells enriched from blood (not recorded which). The chain combines TRBV29-1 with TRBJ2-1; D uncertain. The source of this sequence is a woman in her twenties or thirties who had recovered from COVID-19. CDR3: CSVESRVSEQFF. DNA of the CDR3: TGCAGCGTTGAATCTCGGGTTAGCGAGCAGTTCTTC.